This TCR beta chain comes out of a study of blood T cell repertoires in COVID-19. Germline CDR1 KGHSH, CDR2 LQKENI. The trim removed 2 bases at V and 3 bases at J, leaving 7 bases unmatched. The CDR3 contains 16 residues. Per the study methods: Amplification of reference gene primers provided the estimated nucleated cell counts. TCRdb's copy holds only in-frame clones and misses some; the assay was immunoSEQ multiplex PCR. Clone size and V and J calls were adopted from that table, with D and trimming inferred from the DNA. The sample includes around 200,000 clones, 70% to 80% of them seen just once. Sequencing was performed on peripheral blood. This sequence was found in a woman between 45 and 60 years old with acute or convalescent COVID-19. The chain couples TRBV18 to TRBJ1-5; 7 bases align to TRBD1. The CDR3 DNA sequence: TGTGCCAGCTCACCAAACCTCGGGACAGACAATCAGCCCCAGCATTTT. Protein product: CASSPNLGTDNQPQHF.